This T cell receptor beta chain was sequenced in a study of beta chain features in type 1 diabetes. General study points: Within each of all four CD4+ subsets, Type 1 diabetes patients had TCRB CDR3s that were moderately but significantly shorter.

This clone showed up just once. Its antigen is not known. The CDR3 runs 14 residues. Trimming left V 5 bases short and J 2 bases short, with 15 bases between. Germline CDR1 is SQVTM and CDR2 is ANQGSEA. Investigators reverse transcribed all isolated RNA, so they sequenced expressed TCRB transcripts. Profiled with immunoSEQ multiplex PCR; TCRdb holds only in-frame clones, not every one. The sample lists more than 250,000 clones; less than 30% were seen once. The source material was naive CD4+ T cells from blood. The chain uses TRBV29-1 and TRBJ1-1; D remains ambiguous. The TCR sequence derives from a woman aged 25 to 39 with type 1 diabetes. The CDR3 loop reads CSVLVFSTNTEAFF. In DNA, the CDR3 is TGCAGCGTTCTCGTATTTTCGACAAACACTGAAGCTTTCTTT.